A single TCR beta chain is shown here with its context. This sample is part of a study of long-term antiretroviral therapy in people with HIV. The germline V and J ends were trimmed by 4 bases and 7 bases, with 17 bases remaining between them. The CDR3 is made up of 14 amino acids. Germline V lookup: CDR1 SGHNT, CDR2 YYREEE (reference sequence). Survey level was the resolution at which the v3.0 immunoSEQ assay ran. The protocol was immunoSEQ multiplex PCR, while the TCRdb copy is restricted to in-frame clones and leaves out a portion. The sample lists 20,000 to 25,000 clones; around 92% were seen once.

The chain uses TRBV5-4 and TRBJ1-2, with D perhaps matching TRBD1 (6 bases). This clonotype was obtained from a woman in her 50s with HIV. Sequencing used unsorted PBMCs, obtained 4.4 years after starting antiretroviral therapy. The CDR3 region has the DNA TGTGCCAGCAGCCGAACCACAGGGATTGGTGGCTACACCTTC. Translating gives CASSRTTGIGGYTF.